This T cell receptor (beta chain) stems from a study of blood T cells in healthy people across ages. With a J-beta primer mix and a sample-barcoded 5' primer, a second PCR ran 7 to 11 cycles. TCRdb re-derived calls from the 5' RACE reads in MiXCR, one entry per CDR3 protein. This sample has about 1.6 million distinct CDR3 sequences, with about 31% found just once. Germline CDR1 KGHSH, CDR2 LQKENI. This CDR3 is 16 amino acids long. Sample: blood. The V call is TRBV18, the J call TRBJ2-5, with TRBD1 matching over 7 bases. The J call may not be correct, given that the DNA end is closer to TRBJ2-7. The source is a woman aged 25-40 years in good health. CDR3 residues: CASSPESEGATYEQYF. The CDR3, as DNA: TGTGCCAGCTCACCAGAGAGTGAGGGGGCAACGTACGAGCAGTACTTC.